What follows describes a single T cell receptor (beta chain). This sample was taken from a study of preoperative IRX-2 immunotherapy in early breast cancer. V gave up 1 base and J gave up 3 bases; unmatched junction bases: 5. This CDR3 is built from 15 residues. Per the germline V gene, CDR1 is SGHAT and CDR2 is FQNNGV. The assay was immunoSEQ multiplex PCR, and TCRdb's table has in-frame clones only and misses some. The sample gives about 24,000 clones, roughly 89% of which show up once; around 27% is in the top ten. Regarding treatment: preoperative locoregional IRX-2 cytokine immunotherapy. Preoperative locoregional IRX-2 cytokine immunotherapy was tested in the phase Ib source study.

This receptor was taken from a human donor with breast cancer. The sample was tumor tissue, taken after IRX-2 immunotherapy. The rearrangement joins TRBV11-2 to TRBJ1-2; 7 bases fit TRBD1. CDR3 nucleotide sequence: TGTGCCAGCAGCTTAGTGGCAGGGGGTGACTATGGCTACACCTTC. Amino acid sequence: CASSLVAGGDYGYTF.